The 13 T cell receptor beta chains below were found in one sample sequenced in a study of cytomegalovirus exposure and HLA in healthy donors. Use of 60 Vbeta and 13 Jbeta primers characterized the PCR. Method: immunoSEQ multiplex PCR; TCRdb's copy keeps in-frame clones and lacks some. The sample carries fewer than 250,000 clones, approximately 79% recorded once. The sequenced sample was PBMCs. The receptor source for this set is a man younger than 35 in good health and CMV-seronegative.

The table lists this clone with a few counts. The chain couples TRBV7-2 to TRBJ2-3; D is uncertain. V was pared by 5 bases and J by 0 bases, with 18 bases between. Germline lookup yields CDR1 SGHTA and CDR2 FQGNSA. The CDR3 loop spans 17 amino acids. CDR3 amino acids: CASSPYGLRTSTDTQYF. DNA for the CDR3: TGTGCCAGCAGCCCTTATGGGCTCAGAACTAGCACAGATACGCAGTATTTT.

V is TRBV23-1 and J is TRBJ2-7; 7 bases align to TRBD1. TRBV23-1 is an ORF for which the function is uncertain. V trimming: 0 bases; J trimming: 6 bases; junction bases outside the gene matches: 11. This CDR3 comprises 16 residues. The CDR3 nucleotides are TGCGCCAGCAGTCAATCGGTTACAGGGGTTTCGTCCGAGCAGTACTTC. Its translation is CASSQSVTGVSSEQYF.

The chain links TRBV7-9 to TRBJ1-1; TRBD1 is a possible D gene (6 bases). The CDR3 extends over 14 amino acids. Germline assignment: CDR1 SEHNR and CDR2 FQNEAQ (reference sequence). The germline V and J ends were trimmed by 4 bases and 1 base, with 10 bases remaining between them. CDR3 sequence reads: CASSSGQRNTEAFF. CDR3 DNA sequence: TGTGCCAGCAGCTCCGGACAGAGGAACACTGAAGCTTTCTTT. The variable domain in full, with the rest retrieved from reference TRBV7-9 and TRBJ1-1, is DTGVSQNPRHKITKRGQNVTFRCDPISEHNRLYWYRQTLGQGPEFLTYFQNEAQLEKSRLLSDRFSAERPKGSFSTLEIQRTEQGDSAMYLCASSSGQRNTEAFFGQGTRLTVV.

DNA for the CDR3: TGTGCCAGCAGCTTAGGGCAGGGGGGCACAGATACGCAGTATTTT. Encoded protein: CASSLGQGGTDTQYF. The J gene is TRBJ2-3, the V gene TRBV7-8; 7 nucleotides agree with TRBD1. From germline, CDR1 is SGHVS and CDR2 FQNEAQ. V was pared by 1 base and J by 1 base, with 2 bases of the junction left unmatched. This CDR3 spans 15 amino acids. Using reference TRBV7-8 and TRBJ2-3 for the parts outside the CDR3, the full variable domain is GAGVSQSPRYKVAKRGQDVALRCDPISGHVSLFWYQQALGQGPEFLTYFQNEAQLDKSGLPSDRFFAERPEGSVSTLKIQRTQQEDSAVYLCASSLGQGGTDTQYFGPGTRLTVL.

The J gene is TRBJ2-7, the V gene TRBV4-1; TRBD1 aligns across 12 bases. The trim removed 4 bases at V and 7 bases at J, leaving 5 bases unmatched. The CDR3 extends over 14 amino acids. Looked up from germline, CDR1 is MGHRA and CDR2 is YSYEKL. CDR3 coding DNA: TGCGCCAGCAGCCCCTGGGACAGGGGGCTAGAGCAGTACTTC. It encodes CASSPWDRGLEQYF.

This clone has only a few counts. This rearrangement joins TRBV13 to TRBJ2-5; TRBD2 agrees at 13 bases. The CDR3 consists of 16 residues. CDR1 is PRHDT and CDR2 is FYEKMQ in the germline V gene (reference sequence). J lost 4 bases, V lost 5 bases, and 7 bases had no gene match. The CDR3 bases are TGTGCCAGCAGCCCCCGGACTAGCGGGGGTGGAGAGACCCAGTACTTC. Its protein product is CASSPRTSGGGETQYF. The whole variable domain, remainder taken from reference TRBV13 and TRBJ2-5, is AAGVIQSPRHLIKEKRETATLKCYPIPRHDTVYWYQQGPGQDPQFLISFYEKMQSDKGSIPDRFSAQQFSDYHSELNMSSLELGDSALYFCASSPRTSGGGETQYFGPGTRLLVL.

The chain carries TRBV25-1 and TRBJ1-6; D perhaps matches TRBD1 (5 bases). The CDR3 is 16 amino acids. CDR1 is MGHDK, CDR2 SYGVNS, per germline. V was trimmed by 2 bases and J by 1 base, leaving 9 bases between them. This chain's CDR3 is CASSETGRSYNSPLHF. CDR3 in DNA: TGTGCCAGCAGTGAAACAGGCAGGTCCTATAATTCACCCCTCCACTTT.

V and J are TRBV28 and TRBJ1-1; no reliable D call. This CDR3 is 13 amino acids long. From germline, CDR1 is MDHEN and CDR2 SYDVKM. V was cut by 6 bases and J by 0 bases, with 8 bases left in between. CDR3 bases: TGTGCCAGCAGGCTAGAGTTGAACACTGAAGCTTTCTTT. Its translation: CASRLELNTEAFF.

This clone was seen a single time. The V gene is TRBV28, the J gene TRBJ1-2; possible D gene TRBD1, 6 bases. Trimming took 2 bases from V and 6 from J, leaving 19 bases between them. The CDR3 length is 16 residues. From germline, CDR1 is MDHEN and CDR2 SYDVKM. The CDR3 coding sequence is TGTGCCAGCAGTTTAAGTGTATTGCAGGGGTTGAATGGCTACACCTTC. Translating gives CASSLSVLQGLNGYTF.

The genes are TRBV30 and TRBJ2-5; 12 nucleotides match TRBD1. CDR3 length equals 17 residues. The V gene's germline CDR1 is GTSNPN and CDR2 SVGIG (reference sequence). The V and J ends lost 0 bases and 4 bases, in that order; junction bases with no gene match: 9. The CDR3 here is CAWSVRWGDRGRETQYF. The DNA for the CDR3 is TGTGCCTGGAGTGTTCGCTGGGGGGACAGGGGGCGAGAGACCCAGTACTTC.

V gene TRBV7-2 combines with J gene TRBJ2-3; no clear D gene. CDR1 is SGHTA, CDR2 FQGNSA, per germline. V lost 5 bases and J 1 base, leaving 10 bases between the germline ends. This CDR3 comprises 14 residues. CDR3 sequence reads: CASSTRHGTDTQYF. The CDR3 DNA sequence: TGTGCCAGCAGCACCCGACATGGCACAGATACGCAGTATTTT.

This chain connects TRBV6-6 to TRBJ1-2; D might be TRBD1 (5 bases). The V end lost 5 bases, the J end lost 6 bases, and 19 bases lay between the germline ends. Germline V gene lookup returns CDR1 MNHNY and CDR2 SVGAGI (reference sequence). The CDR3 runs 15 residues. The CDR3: CASSPEGQRGDGYTF. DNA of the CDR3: TGTGCCAGCAGTCCCGAAGGACAACGAGGCGATGGCTACACCTTC.

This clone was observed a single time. The CDR3 sequence is CASSPRGTEAFF. As DNA, the CDR3 is TGCGCCAGCAGCCCCAGGGGCACTGAAGCTTTCTTT. The V call is TRBV5-1, the J call TRBJ1-1, with D perhaps matching TRBD1 (6 bases). Germline lookup yields CDR1 SGHRS and CDR2 YFSETQ. Trimming took 4 bases from V and 4 from J, leaving 8 bases between them. The CDR3 has 12 amino acids.